The rows below give T cell receptor beta chains drawn from one sample of a study of blood T cell repertoires in COVID-19. Sequencing used immunoSEQ multiplex PCR; TCRdb keeps in-frame clones, though not all of them. Of about 130,000 clones in the sample, around 88% were seen once. The material sequenced was peripheral blood. The receptors derive from a woman aged 45-59 years who had recovered from COVID-19. The CDR3 runs from the conserved cysteine through the conserved F or W. A D gene is named only where the DNA matches it firmly. Not all rows give a size; the values are once, few, many and, for expanded clones, a class.

size	D	V	J	DNA	CDR3
.	.	TRBV7-3	TRBJ2-1	TGTGCCAGCAGCTTACAGGGGAGTAGGTCCAATGAGCAGTTCTTC	CASSLQGSRSNEQFF
.	TRBD1	TRBV19	TRBJ1-1	TGTGCCAGTAGTCCTTGGACAGGGGCGCCGAACACTGAAGCTTTCTTT	CASSPWTGAPNTEAFF
.	.	TRBV6-5	TRBJ1-2	TGTGCCAGCAGGCCAACAGGGAAGTCTAACTATGGCTACACCTTC	CASRPTGKSNYGYTF
.	.	TRBV21-1	TRBJ1-5	TGTGCCAGCAGCATACCGGGACAGGGAGGGAATCAGCCCCAGCATTTT	CASSIPGQGGNQPQHF
.	.	TRBV5-1	TRBJ2-5	TGCGCCAGCAGCTTGTGGGGGGAAGAGACCCAGTACTTC	CASSLWGEETQYF
.	.	TRBV2	TRBJ2-6	TGTGCCAGCAGTGAGGGCAGACACTCTGGGGCCAACGTCCTGACTTTC	CASSEGRHSGANVLTF
.	.	TRBV11-3	TRBJ2-1	TGTGCCAGCAGCTCAGGGGGGTCCTACAATGAGCAGTTCTTC	CASSSGGSYNEQFF
.	.	TRBV12-3/TRBV12-4	TRBJ1-2	TGTGCCAGCAGCGGGTTTAGCTATGGCTACACCTTC	CASSGFSYGYTF
few	.	TRBV9	TRBJ2-7	TGTGCCAGCAACCCAGGGGAAGGGTACGAGCAGTACTTC	CASNPGEGYEQYF
few	TRBD1	TRBV11-3	TRBJ2-3	TGTGCCAGCTCCTGGACAGGGGGGTTGGCAGATACGCAGTATTTT	CASSWTGGLADTQYF
.	TRBD1	TRBV2	TRBJ1-2	TGTGCCAGCAGTGTTGGGACAGGGGGCATCTATGGCTACACCTTC	CASSVGTGGIYGYTF
.	.	TRBV15	TRBJ2-7	TGTGCCACCAGCAGAGGACGGGGACTCTACGAGCAGTACTTC	CATSRGRGLYEQYF
once	TRBD1	TRBV6-1	TRBJ1-5	TGTGCCAGCAGCGAAGTGCAGGCCAGGGGGCGCGTAGCCAATCAGCCCCAGCATTTT	CASSEVQARGRVANQPQHF
.	.	TRBV7-8	TRBJ2-2	TGTGCCAGCAGCTTACGACCGCAGGGGCCCCGGGCCGGGGAGCTGTTTTTT	CASSLRPQGPRAGELFF
.	.	TRBV5-1	TRBJ1-6	TGCGCCAGCAGCTGGCGTGGTGGCAGTAGCCCTCCTCCCGCCAATTCACCCCTCCACTTT	CASSWRGGSSPPPANSPLHF
once	TRBD2	TRBV6-5	TRBJ2-3	TGTGCCAGCAGGATAGCGGGGCCCACAGATACGCAGTATTTT	CASRIAGPTDTQYF
.	.	TRBV12-3/TRBV12-4	TRBJ1-5	TGTGCCAGCAGTAGACAGGTAAATCAGCCCCAGCATTTT	CASSRQVNQPQHF
.	.	TRBV23-1	TRBJ1-2	TGCGCCAGCAGCCCCATCGGTCAGAGGTATGGCTACACCTTC	CASSPIGQRYGYTF
few	TRBD1	TRBV6-5	TRBJ1-1	TGTGCCAGCAGCCTTGACAGGGGGCGGACTGAAGCTTTCTTT	CASSLDRGRTEAFF
.	.	TRBV6-5	TRBJ1-6	TGTGCCAGCAGTTTACAGGGAGAAAATTCACCCCTCCACTTT	CASSLQGENSPLHF
few	TRBD2	TRBV11-2	TRBJ2-2	TGTGCCAGCAGCTTAGATCTGCTAGCGGGGGGGGCCGTTGGGGAGCTGTTTTTT	CASSLDLLAGGAVGELFF
.	.	TRBV11-2	TRBJ2-1	TGTGCCAGCAGCCCCGGAGGGCCAGCGCAGTTCTTC	CASSPGGPAQFF
few	TRBD2	TRBV30	TRBJ2-3	TGTGCCTGGACAGGGCGGGGGGCAGATACGCAGTATTTT	CAWTGRGADTQYF
once	.	TRBV3-1/TRBV3-2	TRBJ2-7	TGTGCCAGCAGCCGGGCTTCCTACGAGCAGTACTTC	CASSRASYEQYF
.	.	TRBV12-3/TRBV12-4	TRBJ1-2	TGTGCCAGCAGTTACCTCGGGGGTGGCTACACCTTC	CASSYLGGGYTF